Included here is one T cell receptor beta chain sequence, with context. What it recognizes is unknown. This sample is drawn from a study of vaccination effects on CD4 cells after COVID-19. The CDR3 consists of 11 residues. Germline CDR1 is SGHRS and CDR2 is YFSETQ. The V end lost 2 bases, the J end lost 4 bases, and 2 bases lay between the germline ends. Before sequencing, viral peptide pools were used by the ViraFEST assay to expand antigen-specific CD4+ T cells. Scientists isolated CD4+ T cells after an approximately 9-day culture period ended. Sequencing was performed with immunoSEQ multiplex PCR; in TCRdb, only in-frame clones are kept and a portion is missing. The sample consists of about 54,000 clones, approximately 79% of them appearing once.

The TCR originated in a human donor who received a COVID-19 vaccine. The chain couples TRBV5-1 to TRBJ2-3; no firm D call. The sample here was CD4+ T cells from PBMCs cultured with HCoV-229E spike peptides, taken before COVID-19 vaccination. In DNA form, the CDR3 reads TGCGCCAGCAGCTTAGCAGATACGCAGTATTTT. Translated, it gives CASSLADTQYF.